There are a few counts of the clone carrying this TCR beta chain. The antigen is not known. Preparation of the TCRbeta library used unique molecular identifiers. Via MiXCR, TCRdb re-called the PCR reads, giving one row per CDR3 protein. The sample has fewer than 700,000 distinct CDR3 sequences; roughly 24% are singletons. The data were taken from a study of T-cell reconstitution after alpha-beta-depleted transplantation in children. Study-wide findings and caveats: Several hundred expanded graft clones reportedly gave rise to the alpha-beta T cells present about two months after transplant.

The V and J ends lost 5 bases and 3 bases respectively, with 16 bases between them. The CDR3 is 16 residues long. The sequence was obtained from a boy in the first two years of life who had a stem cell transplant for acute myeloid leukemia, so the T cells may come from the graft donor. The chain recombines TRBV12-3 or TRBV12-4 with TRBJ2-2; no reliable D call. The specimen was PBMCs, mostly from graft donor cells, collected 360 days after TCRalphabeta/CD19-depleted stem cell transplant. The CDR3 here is CASSRAGSGYTGELFF. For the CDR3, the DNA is TGTGCCAGCAGTCGAGCCGGGTCTGGCTACACCGGGGAGCTGTTTTTT.